This T cell receptor beta chain was sequenced in a study of blood T cell repertoires in COVID-19. Across the study: Italy, Spain and the United States were the sources of the convalescent and acute COVID-19 samples. T cells, B-cell-depleted T cells, or PBMCs supplied cDNA or gDNA.

The trim removed 6 bases at V and 9 bases at J, leaving 9 bases unmatched. This CDR3 region has 15 residues. Germline loops: CDR1 ENHRY, CDR2 SYGVKD. As originally analysed: From reference gene primer amplification, estimates of nucleated cell counts were derived. Only in-frame clones appear in the TCRdb table, and some are missing; sequencing was by immunoSEQ multiplex PCR. V and J calls and clone size are given by that table; D and trimming were obtained from the DNA. The profile shows a few hundred thousand clones, 70% to 90% of them singletons. The receptor's source is a man between 60 and 70 years old with acute or convalescent COVID-19. The chain employs TRBV10-3 and TRBJ2-1, with 12 bases that match TRBD2. The sequenced sample consisted of peripheral blood. This CDR3 reads CAISPTSGSSGEQFF. The CDR3 DNA sequence: TGTGCCATCAGCCCGACTAGCGGGAGTAGTGGTGAGCAGTTCTTC.